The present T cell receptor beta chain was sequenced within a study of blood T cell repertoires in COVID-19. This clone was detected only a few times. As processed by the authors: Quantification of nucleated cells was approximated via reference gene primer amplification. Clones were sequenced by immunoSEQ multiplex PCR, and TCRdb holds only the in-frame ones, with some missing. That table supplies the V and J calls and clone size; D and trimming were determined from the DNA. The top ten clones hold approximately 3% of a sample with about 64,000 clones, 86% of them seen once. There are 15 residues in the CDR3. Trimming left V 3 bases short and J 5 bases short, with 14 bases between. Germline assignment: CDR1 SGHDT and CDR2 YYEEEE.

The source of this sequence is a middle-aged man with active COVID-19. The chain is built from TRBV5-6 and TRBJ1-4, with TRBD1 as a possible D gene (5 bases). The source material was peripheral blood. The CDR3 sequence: CASSWGRGSNEKLFF. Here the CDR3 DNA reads TGTGCCAGCAGCTGGGGAAGGGGATCAAATGAAAAACTGTTTTTT.